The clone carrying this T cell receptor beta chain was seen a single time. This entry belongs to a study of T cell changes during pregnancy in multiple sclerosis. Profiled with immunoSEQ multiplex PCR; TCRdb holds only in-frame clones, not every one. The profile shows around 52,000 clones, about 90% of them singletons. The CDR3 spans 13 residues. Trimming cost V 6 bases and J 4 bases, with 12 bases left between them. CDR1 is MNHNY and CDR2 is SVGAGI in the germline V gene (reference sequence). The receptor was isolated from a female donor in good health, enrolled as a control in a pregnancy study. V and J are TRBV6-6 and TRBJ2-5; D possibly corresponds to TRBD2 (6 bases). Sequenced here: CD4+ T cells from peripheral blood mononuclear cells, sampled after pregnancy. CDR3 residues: CASSRDFTETQYF. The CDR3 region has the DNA TGTGCCAGCAGCCGGGACTTTACAGAGACCCAGTACTTC.